This T cell receptor (beta chain) was sequenced in a study of blood T cell repertoires in COVID-19. Study-level background: Samples of COVID-19 (acute and convalescent) were obtained from the United States, Italy and Spain. Sources were T cells, B-cell-depleted T cells, or PBMCs; the material itself was cDNA or gDNA.

In the study's own analysis: Reference gene primer amplification yielded estimated nucleated cell counts. Sequencing was performed with immunoSEQ multiplex PCR; in TCRdb, only in-frame clones are kept and a portion is missing. The V and J calls and clone size come from that table; D and trimming were worked out from the DNA. The table has some 200,000 clones, 80% to 90% seen once. The germline gives CDR1 SQVTM, CDR2 ANQGSEA. Trimming took 4 bases from V and 3 from J, leaving 10 bases between them. The CDR3 runs to 13 residues. This clone was seen a handful of times. Sequencing used peripheral blood. This chain joins TRBV29-1 and TRBJ1-5; D is possibly TRBD1 (5 bases). The receptor comes from a woman at least 80 years old with active or convalescent COVID-19. CDR3 loop: CSVVDSYNQPQHF. The CDR3 coding sequence is TGCAGCGTTGTCGACAGCTACAATCAGCCCCAGCATTTT.